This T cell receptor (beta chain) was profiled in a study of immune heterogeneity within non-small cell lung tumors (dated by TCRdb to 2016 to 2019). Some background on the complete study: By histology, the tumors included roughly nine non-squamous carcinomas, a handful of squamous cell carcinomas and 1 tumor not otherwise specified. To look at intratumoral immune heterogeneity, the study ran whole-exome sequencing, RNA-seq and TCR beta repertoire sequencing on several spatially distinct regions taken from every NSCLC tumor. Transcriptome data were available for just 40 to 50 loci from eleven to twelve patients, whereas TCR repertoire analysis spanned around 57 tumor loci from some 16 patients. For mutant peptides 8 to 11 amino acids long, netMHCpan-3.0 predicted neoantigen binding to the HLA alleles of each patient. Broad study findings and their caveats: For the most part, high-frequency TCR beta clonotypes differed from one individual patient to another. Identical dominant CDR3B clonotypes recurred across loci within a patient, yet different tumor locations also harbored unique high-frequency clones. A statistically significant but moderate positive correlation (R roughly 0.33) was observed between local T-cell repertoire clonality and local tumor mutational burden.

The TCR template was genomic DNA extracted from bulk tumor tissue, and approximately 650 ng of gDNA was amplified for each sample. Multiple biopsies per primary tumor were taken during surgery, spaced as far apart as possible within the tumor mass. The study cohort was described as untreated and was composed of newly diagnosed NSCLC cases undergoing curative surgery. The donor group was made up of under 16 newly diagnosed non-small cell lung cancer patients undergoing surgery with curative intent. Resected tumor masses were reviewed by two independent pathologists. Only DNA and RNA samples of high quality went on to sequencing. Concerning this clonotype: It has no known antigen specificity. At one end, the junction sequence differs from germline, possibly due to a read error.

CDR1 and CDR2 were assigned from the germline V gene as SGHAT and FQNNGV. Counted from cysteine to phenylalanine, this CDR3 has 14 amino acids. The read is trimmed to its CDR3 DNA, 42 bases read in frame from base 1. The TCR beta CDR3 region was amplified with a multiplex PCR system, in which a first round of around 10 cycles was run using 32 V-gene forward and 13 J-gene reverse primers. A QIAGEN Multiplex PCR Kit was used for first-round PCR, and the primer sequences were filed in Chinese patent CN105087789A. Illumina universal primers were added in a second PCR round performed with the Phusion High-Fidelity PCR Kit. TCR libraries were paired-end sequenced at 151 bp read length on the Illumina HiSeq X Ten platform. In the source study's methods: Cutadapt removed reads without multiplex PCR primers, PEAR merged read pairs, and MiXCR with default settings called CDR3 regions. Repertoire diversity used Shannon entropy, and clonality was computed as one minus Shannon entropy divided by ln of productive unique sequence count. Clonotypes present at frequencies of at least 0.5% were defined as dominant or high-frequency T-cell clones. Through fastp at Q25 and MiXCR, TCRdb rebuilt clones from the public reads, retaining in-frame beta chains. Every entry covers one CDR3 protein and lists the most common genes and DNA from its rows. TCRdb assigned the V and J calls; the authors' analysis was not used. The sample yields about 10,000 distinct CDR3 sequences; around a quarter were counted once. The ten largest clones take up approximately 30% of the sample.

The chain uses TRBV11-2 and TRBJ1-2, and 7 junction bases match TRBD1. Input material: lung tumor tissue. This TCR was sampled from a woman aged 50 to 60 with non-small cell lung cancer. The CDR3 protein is CAISRDRGNYDYTF. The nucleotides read TGTGCCATCAGCCGGGACAGAGGGAACTATGACTACACCTTC.